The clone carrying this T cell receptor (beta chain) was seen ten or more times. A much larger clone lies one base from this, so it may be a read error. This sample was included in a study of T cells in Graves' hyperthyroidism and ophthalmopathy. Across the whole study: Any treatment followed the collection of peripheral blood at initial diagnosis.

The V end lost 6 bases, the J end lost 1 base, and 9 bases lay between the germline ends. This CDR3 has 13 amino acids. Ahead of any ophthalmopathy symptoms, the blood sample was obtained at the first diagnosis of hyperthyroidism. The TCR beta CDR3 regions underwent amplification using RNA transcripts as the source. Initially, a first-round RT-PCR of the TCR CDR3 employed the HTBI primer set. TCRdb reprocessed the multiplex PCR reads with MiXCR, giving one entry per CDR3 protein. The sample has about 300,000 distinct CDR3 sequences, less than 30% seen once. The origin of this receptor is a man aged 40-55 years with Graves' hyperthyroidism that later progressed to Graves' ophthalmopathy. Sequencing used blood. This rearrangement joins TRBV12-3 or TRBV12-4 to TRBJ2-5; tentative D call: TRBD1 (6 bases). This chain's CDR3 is CASRLTGQETQYF. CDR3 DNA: TGTGCCAGCAGGTTGACAGGCCAAGAGACCCAGTACTTC.